This T cell receptor beta chain was captured by sequencing in a study of CD8+CD57+ T cells in acquired aplastic anemia. There are a few counts of this clonotype. As yet, its antigen is unknown. Study-wide findings and caveats: Roughly 30 CD8+ CDR3 sequences occurred in both the patients and the controls.

Those patients picked for sequencing had displayed CD8+CD57+ cell expansion on flow cytometry. The use of genomic DNA as template underpinned the TCR beta VDJ and CDR3 profiling. TCRdb processed the reads anew with MiXCR; each CDR3 protein has one entry. The data contain about 470,000 distinct CDR3 sequences, more than 25% of them seen just once; the ten biggest clones take up less than 1%. The CDR3 has 15 residues. Deletions cut 0 bases from V and 8 bases from J, with 11 bases between. Germline CDR1 is SGHAT and CDR2 is FQNNGV. The sequencing input was sorted CD4+, CD8+, or CD8+CD57+ T cells (not recorded which) from PBMCs. The clonotype originates from a human donor with aplastic anemia. V gene TRBV11-2 combines with J gene TRBJ1-6; TRBD1 might be the D (6 bases). The CDR3 nucleotides read TGTGCCAGCAGCTTAGACAGGGGCGTTGATTCACCCCTCCACTTT. This gives the protein CASSLDRGVDSPLHF.